This T cell receptor beta chain is from a study of cytomegalovirus exposure and HLA in healthy donors. About the research overall: HLA-typed donors contributed around 88 million unique TCRs, which were held in an early data release. General study findings and limits: Across donors, sequencing depth was assumed by presence/absence analyses to be roughly uniform. The classifier, whose performance was assessed in both the original and validation cohorts, reportedly diagnosed cytomegalovirus status with high specificity and sensitivity.

PCR primers comprised 60 Vbeta and 13 Jbeta primers. Sequencing was performed with immunoSEQ multiplex PCR; in TCRdb, only in-frame clones are kept and a portion is missing. The table has around 190,000 clones, 75% to 90% seen once. With regard to this clone: Its antigen is unknown.

Germline CDR1 is SGHAT and CDR2 is FQNNGV. There are 14 residues in the CDR3. V was clipped by 5 bases and J by 2 bases; unmatched bases: 6. V and J are TRBV11-2 and TRBJ2-7; 7 nucleotides line up with TRBD2. The clonotype was recovered from a woman in her 30s in good health and CMV-seronegative. The sample comprised PBMCs. The CDR3 loop is CASSPASGAYEQYF. The CDR3 nucleotides are TGTGCCAGCAGCCCAGCTAGCGGTGCCTACGAGCAGTACTTC.